The 25 T cell receptor beta chains given below trace back to one sample, sequenced in a study of blood T cell repertoires in COVID-19. Assay: immunoSEQ multiplex PCR; the TCRdb copy retains only in-frame clones and omits some. This table has more than 250,000 clones, about nine tenths appearing once. Material for sequencing was PBMCs or T cells enriched from blood (not recorded which). These receptors originate from a woman aged 18 to 35 who had recovered from COVID-19.

The gene calls are TRBV19 and TRBJ2-7; D perhaps matches TRBD1 (5 bases). CDR1 and CDR2 from the germline V gene are LNHDA and SQIVND (reference sequence). V was pared by 4 bases and J by 4 bases, with 8 bases between. The CDR3 runs to 12 residues. The CDR3 DNA sequence: TGTGCCAGTAGTACGCAGGGTTACGAGCAGTACTTC. This sequence encodes CASSTQGYEQYF.

The V call is TRBV4-1, the J call TRBJ1-2, with TRBD1 as a possible D gene (5 bases). The V end lost 0 bases, the J end lost 4 bases, and 9 bases lay between the germline ends. This CDR3 region has 14 residues. Germline CDR1 reads MGHRA; CDR2 reads YSYEKL. The CDR3: CASSQETAVYGYTF. The CDR3 DNA reads as TGCGCCAGCAGCCAAGAGACAGCTGTCTATGGCTACACCTTC.

This clone has a handful of counts. This rearrangement joins TRBV7-9 to TRBJ1-2; 7 bases are shared with TRBD1. The V gene end was trimmed by 5 bases and the J gene end by 5 bases; junction bases not matched to a gene: 11. The CDR3 is 15 amino acids. Germline lookup yields CDR1 SEHNR and CDR2 FQNEAQ (reference sequence). CDR3 in DNA: TGTGCCAGCAGCCGAGGGGACAGCGCCCTTTATGGCTACACCTTC. It encodes CASSRGDSALYGYTF. Combining the CDR3 with reference TRBV7-9 and TRBJ1-2 gives the whole variable domain DTGVSQNPRHKITKRGQNVTFRCDPISEHNRLYWYRQTLGQGPEFLTYFQNEAQLEKSRLLSDRFSAERPKGSFSTLEIQRTEQGDSAMYLCASSRGDSALYGYTFGSGTRLTVV.

This rearrangement joins TRBV6-5 to TRBJ1-2, with TRBD1 identical over 9 bases. This CDR3 spans 14 amino acids. The V gene end was trimmed by 5 bases and the J gene end by 3 bases; junction bases not matched to a gene: 4. From germline, CDR1 is MNHEY and CDR2 SVGAGI. The CDR3 here is CASSLHRGHYGYTF. CDR3 bases: TGTGCCAGCAGTCTACACAGGGGGCACTATGGCTACACCTTC.

This rearrangement joins TRBV28 to TRBJ2-3; TRBD2 agrees at 9 bases. The trim removed 11 bases at V and 6 bases at J, leaving 18 bases unmatched. The CDR3 is 16 amino acids. Germline V gene sequence: CDR1 MDHEN, CDR2 SYDVKM. The CDR3 DNA is TGTGCCTCGGGGGTAGAGCTAGCGGGGCCCCCTGATACGCAGTATTTT. Encoded protein: CASGVELAGPPDTQYF.

The chain couples TRBV28 to TRBJ1-5; D may be TRBD1 (6 bases). V lost 7 bases and J lost 7, with 20 bases in between. CDR3 length: 15 amino acids. CDR1 is MDHEN and CDR2 is SYDVKM in the germline V gene. The CDR3 spells CASIPGAGVGQPQHF. CDR3 coding DNA: TGTGCCAGCATTCCTGGGGCAGGGGTCGGACAGCCCCAGCATTTT.

Only a few counts were recorded for this clone. The gene calls are TRBV30 and TRBJ1-5; tentative D call: TRBD1 (5 bases). V was pared by 0 bases and J by 6 bases, with 12 bases between. CDR3 length equals 14 residues. CDR1 GTSNPN and CDR2 SVGIG come from the germline V gene (reference sequence). The CDR3 DNA reads as TGTGCCTGGAGTGTTGGGTTTGGGGCTCAGCCCCAGCATTTT. This encodes CAWSVGFGAQPQHF.

The rearrangement uses TRBV5-1 and TRBJ2-5; 15 bases match TRBD2. The CDR3 is 18 amino acids. The germline gives CDR1 SGHRS, CDR2 YFSETQ. V was clipped by 3 bases and J by 5 bases; unmatched bases: 11. CDR3 DNA sequence: TGCGCCAGCAGCTCGGCACCCTATGGACTAGCGGGAGGGGAGACCCAGTACTTC. The encoded protein is CASSSAPYGLAGGETQYF.

This rearrangement joins TRBV5-5 to TRBJ2-3; D is unclear. Trimming pared 2 bases from V and 3 bases from J, leaving 13 bases between. Germline CDR1 SGHKS, CDR2 YYEKEE (reference sequence). The CDR3 covers 15 residues. In DNA, the CDR3 is TGTGCCAGCAGCTTTTGGCAGATTAAAACAGATACGCAGTATTTT. Its translation: CASSFWQIKTDTQYF.

The rearrangement joins TRBV28 to TRBJ2-2; D uncertain. Germline V gene sequence: CDR1 MDHEN, CDR2 SYDVKM. The CDR3 runs to 13 residues. V lost 4 bases, J lost 6 bases, and 9 bases lay in between. CDR3 in amino acids: CASSSSPAGELFF. The CDR3 region has the DNA TGTGCCAGCAGTTCCTCCCCGGCCGGGGAGCTGTTTTTT. Supplemented by reference TRBV28 and TRBJ2-2, the full variable domain reads DVKVTQSSRYLVKRTGEKVFLECVQDMDHENMFWYRQDPGLGLRLIYFSYDVKMKEKGDIPEGYSVSREKKERFSLILESASTNQTSMYLCASSSSPAGELFFGEGSRLTVL.

The gene calls are TRBV4-1 and TRBJ2-7, with TRBD2 matching 11 bases. Germline V lookup: CDR1 MGHRA, CDR2 YSYEKL. Trimming cost V 0 bases and J 6 bases; bases outside gene matches: 7. This CDR3 contains 16 residues. CDR3 coding DNA: TGCGCCAGCAGCCAAGACGGGGCTAGCGGGAGGCCCGAGCAGTACTTC. It translates to CASSQDGASGRPEQYF.

CDR3 DNA sequence: TGCGCCAGCAGCCGGGAGGACTACCAAGAGACCCAGTACTTC. Protein product: CASSREDYQETQYF. V gene TRBV5-1 combines with J gene TRBJ2-5; 7 positions agree with TRBD2. Germline-derived CDR1 and CDR2 are SGHRS and YFSETQ. The CDR3 covers 14 residues. Unmatched junction bases numbered 3, after V lost 4 bases and J lost 0 bases. The complete variable domain, with remaining parts taken from reference TRBV5-1 and TRBJ2-5, reads KAGVTQTPRYLIKTRGQQVTLSCSPISGHRSVSWYQQTPGQGLQFLFEYFSETQRNKGNFPGRFSGRQFSNSRSEMNVSTLELGDSALYLCASSREDYQETQYFGPGTRLLVL.

CDR3 sequence reads: CASSQVAGTYNSPLHF. DNA of the CDR3: TGTGCCAGCAGCCAAGTGGCGGGAACCTATAATTCACCCCTCCACTTT. V is TRBV3-1 (or the pseudogene TRBV3-2) and J is TRBJ1-6; D uncertain. Germline V gives CDR1 LGHDT, CDR2 YNNKEL (reference sequence). This CDR3 region has 16 residues. V lost 1 base and J 2 bases, leaving 9 bases between the germline ends.

V and J are TRBV2 and TRBJ2-3; D may be TRBD1 (6 bases). Trimming took off 6 bases at V and 2 bases at J, with 24 bases between the two ends. The germline gives CDR1 SNHLY, CDR2 FYNNEI. CDR3 length: 18 amino acids. The CDR3 here is CASRPRGMAPQLTDTQYF. The CDR3, as DNA: TGTGCCAGCAGGCCGAGGGGGATGGCGCCACAACTCACAGATACGCAGTATTTT.

The chain is built from TRBV6-5 and TRBJ1-6, with TRBD1 matching over 8 bases. Trimming at V came to 6 bases and at J to 7 bases, leaving 5 bases not matched to a gene. This CDR3 comprises 14 residues. The germline CDR1 and CDR2 sequences are MNHEY and SVGAGI. In DNA form, the CDR3 reads TGTGCCAGCAGACGGACAGGGCCAAATTCACCCCTCCACTTT. Its protein is CASRRTGPNSPLHF.

The rearrangement joins TRBV9 to TRBJ2-2; 11 bases fit TRBD2. The CDR3 spans 16 residues. Trimming at V came to 4 bases and at J to 1 base, leaving 3 bases not matched to a gene. The germline CDR1 and CDR2 sequences are SGDLS and YYNGEE. CDR3 sequence (DNA): TGTGCCAGCAGCCCAGGGACTAGCGGGAACACCGGGGAGCTGTTTTTT. Amino acid sequence: CASSPGTSGNTGELFF.

The chain combines TRBV27 with TRBJ2-7; TRBD1 might be the D (6 bases). The CDR3 runs 14 residues. V was cut by 5 bases and J by 1 base, with 12 bases left in between. CDR1 is MNHEY and CDR2 is SMNVEV in the germline V gene (reference sequence). Here the CDR3 DNA reads TGTGCCAGCAGTCTTGAAACAGGGTCCTACGAGCAGTACTTC. Protein sequence: CASSLETGSYEQYF.

V gene TRBV27 combines with J gene TRBJ1-2; maybe TRBD1 (5 bases). The CDR3 consists of 15 residues. Germline assignment: CDR1 MNHEY and CDR2 SMNVEV (reference sequence). Trimming cost V 4 bases and J 0 bases, with 12 bases left between them. The DNA for the CDR3 is TGTGCCAGCAGTTCACTCAGGGCTTCTAACTATGGCTACACCTTC. It codes for CASSSLRASNYGYTF.

The chain is built from TRBV28 and TRBJ1-2, with TRBD1 matching 7 bases. The germline V gene encodes CDR1 MDHEN and CDR2 SYDVKM. The CDR3 runs 15 residues. V was pared by 2 bases and J by 4 bases, with 7 bases of the junction left unmatched. In nucleotides, the CDR3 is TGTGCCAGCAGTTTACATCCAGGGGGTAGCTATGGCTACACCTTC. It translates to CASSLHPGGSYGYTF.

The gene calls are TRBV2 and TRBJ1-6; D perhaps matches TRBD1 (6 bases). The CDR3 is 13 residues long. V shed 7 bases and J shed 11 bases, with 15 bases lying between them. Germline CDR1 SNHLY, CDR2 FYNNEI. CDR3 DNA: TGTGCCAGCATCTCAGGGGAAGGGACACCCCTCCACTTT. It is translated as CASISGEGTPLHF. Full variable domain (rest looked up from reference TRBV2 and TRBJ1-6): EPEVTQTPSHQVTQMGQEVILRCVPISNHLYFYWYRQILGQKVEFLVSFYNNEISEKSEIFDDQFSVERPDGSNFTLKIRSTKLEDSAMYFCASISGEGTPLHFGNGTRLTVT.

The chain links TRBV3-1 (or the pseudogene TRBV3-2) to TRBJ2-3, with a possible D match to TRBD1 (6 bases). There are 16 residues in the CDR3. Germline assignment: CDR1 LGHDT and CDR2 YNNKEL (reference sequence). The germline V and J ends were trimmed by 0 bases and 0 bases, with 10 bases remaining between them. CDR3: CASSQDLGQSTDTQYF. The CDR3 DNA reads as TGTGCCAGCAGCCAAGATCTTGGACAGAGCACAGATACGCAGTATTTT.

The chain recombines TRBV30 with TRBJ2-6; perhaps TRBD2 as D (5 bases). Trimming took off 5 bases at V and 0 bases at J, with 11 bases between the two ends. Germline V gives CDR1 GTSNPN, CDR2 SVGIG (reference sequence). The CDR3 length is 15 residues. CDR3 amino acids: CAWSEGPSGANVLTF. The CDR3 nucleotides read TGTGCCTGGTCTGAGGGCCCCTCTGGGGCCAACGTCCTGACTTTC.

The chain has TRBV7-9 and TRBJ1-4, with TRBD1 matching 9 bases. Germline V gene sequence: CDR1 SEHNR, CDR2 FQNEAQ (reference sequence). CDR3 length: 17 residues. Unmatched junction bases numbered 5, after V lost 3 bases and J lost 0 bases. CDR3 coding DNA: TGTGCCAGCAGCTTCGAACAGGGGGCCTCAACTAATGAAAAACTGTTTTTT. Encoded protein: CASSFEQGASTNEKLFF.

This chain uses TRBV12-3 or TRBV12-4 with TRBJ1-2, with D hard to call. The CDR3 extends over 11 amino acids. Trimming removed 0 bases at V and 7 bases at J, with 3 bases between. The CDR3 sequence: CASSLARGYTF. CDR3 DNA sequence: TGTGCCAGCAGTTTAGCGCGTGGCTACACCTTC.

V gene TRBV18 combines with J gene TRBJ1-6, with D possibly matching TRBD1 (5 bases). The V end was cut by 2 bases, the J end by 4 bases, with 12 bases between. Germline CDR1 reads KGHSH; CDR2 reads LQKENI. The CDR3 covers 16 residues. The CDR3 region has the DNA TGTGCCAGCTCACCATCAGGGCAGGTTTATAATTCACCCCTCCACTTT. Amino acid sequence: CASSPSGQVYNSPLHF.